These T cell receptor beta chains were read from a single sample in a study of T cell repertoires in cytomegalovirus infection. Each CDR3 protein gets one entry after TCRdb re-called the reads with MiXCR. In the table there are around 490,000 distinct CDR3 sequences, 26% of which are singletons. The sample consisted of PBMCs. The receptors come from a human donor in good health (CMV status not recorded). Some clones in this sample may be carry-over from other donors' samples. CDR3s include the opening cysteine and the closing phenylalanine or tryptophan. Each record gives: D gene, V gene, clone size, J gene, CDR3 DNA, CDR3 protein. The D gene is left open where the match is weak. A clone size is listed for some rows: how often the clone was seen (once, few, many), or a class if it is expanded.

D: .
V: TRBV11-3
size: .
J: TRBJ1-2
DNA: TGTGCCAGCAGCTCCCGGGGGGTGTGTACCTTC
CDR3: CASSSRGVCTF

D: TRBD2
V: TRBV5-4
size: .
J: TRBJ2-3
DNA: TGTGCCAGCAGTAAGCGGGAGGGATTCACAGATACGCAGTATTTT
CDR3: CASSKREGFTDTQYF

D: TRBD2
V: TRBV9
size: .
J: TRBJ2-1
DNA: TGTGCCAGCAGCGTAGGGGGCGGGGGCTACAATGAGCAGTTCTTC
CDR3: CASSVGGGGYNEQFF

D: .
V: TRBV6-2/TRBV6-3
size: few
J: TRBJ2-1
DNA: TGTGCCAGCACCCAACAGATGGGGGGAGAGCAGTTCTTC
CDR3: CASTQQMGGEQFF

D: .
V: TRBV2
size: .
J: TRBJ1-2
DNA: TGTGCCAGCAGTCGGTTGAGCGATGGCTACACCTTC
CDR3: CASSRLSDGYTF

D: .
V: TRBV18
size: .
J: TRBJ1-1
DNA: TGTGCCAGCTCACCACGTGTATCGGCCAGGGGAGTTGTCATGAACACTGAAGCTTTCTTT
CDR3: CASSPRVSARGVVMNTEAFF

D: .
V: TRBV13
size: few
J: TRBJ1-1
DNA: TGTGCCAGCAGCTGGGGGGGCACGACTTTCTTT
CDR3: CASSWGGTTFF

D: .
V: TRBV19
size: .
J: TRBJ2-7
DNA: TGTGCCAGTAGTACCGGAACAGGTTCCTACGAGCAGTACTTC
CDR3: CASSTGTGSYEQYF

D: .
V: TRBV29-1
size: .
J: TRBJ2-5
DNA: TGCAGCGTTGATCGGCAGGCCCAAAGAGAGACCCAGTACTTC
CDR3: CSVDRQAQRETQYF

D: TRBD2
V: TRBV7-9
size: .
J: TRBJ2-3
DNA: TGTGCCAGCAGCTTCCCAAGAGGACTAGCGGGAGGGCCAACACGCCCGTCCGAGCAAGATACGCAGTATTTT
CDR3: CASSFPRGLAGGPTRPSEQDTQYF

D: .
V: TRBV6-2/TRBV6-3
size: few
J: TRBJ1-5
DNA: TGTGCCAGCAGTTACGGATGGGGAAGGGGCAATCAGCCCCAGCATTTT
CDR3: CASSYGWGRGNQPQHF

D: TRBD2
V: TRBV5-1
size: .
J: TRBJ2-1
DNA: TGCGCCAGCAGCTTGGCCTTAGCGGGGGGTTTAGATGAGCAGTTCTTC
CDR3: CASSLALAGGLDEQFF

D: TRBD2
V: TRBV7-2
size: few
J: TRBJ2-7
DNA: TGTGCCAGCAGCCGTAGCGGGAGTTTGCGGGAGCAGTACTTC
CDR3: CASSRSGSLREQYF

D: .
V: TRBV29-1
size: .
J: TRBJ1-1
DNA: TGCAGCGTTCTTGGTATGAACACTGAAGCTTTCTTT
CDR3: CSVLGMNTEAFF

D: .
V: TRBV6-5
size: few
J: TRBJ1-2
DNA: TGTGCCAGCAGTTACTCCCTGTCGGGGTCGTACGGCTACACCTTC
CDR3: CASSYSLSGSYGYTF

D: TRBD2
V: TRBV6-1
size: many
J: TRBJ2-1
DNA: TGTGCCAGCAGGGGGAACCTAGCGGGAGGAAAGGGGGCTCATGAGCAGTTCTTC
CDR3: CASRGNLAGGKGAHEQFF

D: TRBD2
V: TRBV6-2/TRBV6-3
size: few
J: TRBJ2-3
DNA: TGTGCCAGCAGTCAGGGACTAGCGGCCTTCACAGATACGCAGTATTTT
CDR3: CASSQGLAAFTDTQYF

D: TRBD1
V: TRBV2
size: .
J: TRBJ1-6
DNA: TGTGCCAGCAGAGAACAGGGGGGTTATAATTCACCCCTCCACTTT
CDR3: CASREQGGYNSPLHF

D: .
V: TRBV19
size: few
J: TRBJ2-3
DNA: TGTGCCAGTAGTGTCAGAGACCCACGCACAGATACGCAGTATTTT
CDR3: CASSVRDPRTDTQYF

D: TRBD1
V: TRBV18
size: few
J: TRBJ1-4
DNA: TGTGCCAGCTCTCCCGGACAGGGGGCAATTGAAAAACTGTTTTTT
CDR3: CASSPGQGAIEKLFF

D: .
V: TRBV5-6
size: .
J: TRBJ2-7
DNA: TGTGCCAGCAGCCCCCGACGACAGGAATCCTACGAGCAGTACTTC
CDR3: CASSPRRQESYEQYF

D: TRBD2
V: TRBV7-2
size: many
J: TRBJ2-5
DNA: TGTGCCAGCAGCCCACCGTCGGGAGGAGCTAGGGGGACCCAGTACTTC
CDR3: CASSPPSGGARGTQYF

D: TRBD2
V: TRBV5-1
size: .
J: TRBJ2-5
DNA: TGCGCCAGCAGCGCGGGACTAGCGGGAGTCAGTCTTGAGACCCAGTACTTC
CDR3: CASSAGLAGVSLETQYF

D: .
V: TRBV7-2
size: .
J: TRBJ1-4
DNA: TGTGCCAGCAGCGTATCGCGGGGTCCGAATGAAAAACTGTTTTTT
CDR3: CASSVSRGPNEKLFF

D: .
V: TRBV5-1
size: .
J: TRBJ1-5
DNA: TGCGCCAGCAGCCCAGACAGGAGGGATCAGCCCCAGCATTTT
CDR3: CASSPDRRDQPQHF

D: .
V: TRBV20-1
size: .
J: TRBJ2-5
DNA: TGCAGTGCCCCACACAGGTTGGCAGGAGAGACCCAGTACTTC
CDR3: CSAPHRLAGETQYF

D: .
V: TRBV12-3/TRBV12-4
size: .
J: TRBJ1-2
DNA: TGTGCCAGCAACCTCGGGCAGAACTATGGCTACACCTTC
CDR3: CASNLGQNYGYTF

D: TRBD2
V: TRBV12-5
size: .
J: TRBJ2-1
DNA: TGTGCTAGTGGTTTGCCATCCGGGACTAGCGGGGGGGGTGAGCAGTTCTTC
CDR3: CASGLPSGTSGGGEQFF

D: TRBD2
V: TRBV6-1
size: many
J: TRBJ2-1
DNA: TGTGCCAGCGACTGGGGGGGGGGGTACAATGAGCAGTTCTTC
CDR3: CASDWGGGYNEQFF

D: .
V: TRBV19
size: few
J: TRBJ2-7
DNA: TGTGCCAGTAGTATTTTCTTTGGTGCAGTCCGCTCCGAGCAGTACTTC
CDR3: CASSIFFGAVRSEQYF

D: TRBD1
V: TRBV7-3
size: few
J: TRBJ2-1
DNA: TGTGCCAGCAGCAGATCCCGGGACAGGGATGAGCAGTTCTTC
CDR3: CASSRSRDRDEQFF

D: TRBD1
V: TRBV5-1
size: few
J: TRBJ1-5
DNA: TGCGCCAGCAAACAGGGGAATCAGCCCCAGCATTTT
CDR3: CASKQGNQPQHF

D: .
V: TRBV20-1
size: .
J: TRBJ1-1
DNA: TGCAGTGCTAGACAATATCTGGAGGCGGCCGGGACTGAAGCTTTCTTT
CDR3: CSARQYLEAAGTEAFF

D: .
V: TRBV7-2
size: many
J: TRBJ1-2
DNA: TGTGCCAGCAGCCCAACCAGGGGCGACTATGGCTACACCTTC
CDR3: CASSPTRGDYGYTF

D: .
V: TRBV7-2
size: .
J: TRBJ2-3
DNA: TGTGCCAGCAGCCCCCATGCAGATACGCAGTATTTT
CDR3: CASSPHADTQYF

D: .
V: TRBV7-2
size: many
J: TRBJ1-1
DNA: TGTGCCAGCAGCGCTGATGGGAACACTGAAGCTTTCTTT
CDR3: CASSADGNTEAFF

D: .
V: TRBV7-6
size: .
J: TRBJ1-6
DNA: TGTGCCAGCAGCTCCGTAGAGGGTTCACCCCTCCACTTT
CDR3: CASSSVEGSPLHF

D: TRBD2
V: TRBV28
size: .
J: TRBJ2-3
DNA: TGTGCCAGCAGTTGGACCGGGACTAGAAGCACAGATACGCAGTATTTT
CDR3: CASSWTGTRSTDTQYF

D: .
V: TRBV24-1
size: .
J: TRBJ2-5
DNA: TGTGCCACCAGTGACCGCCCACAAGAGACCCAGTACTTC
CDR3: CATSDRPQETQYF

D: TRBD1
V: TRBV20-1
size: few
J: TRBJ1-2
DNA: TGCAGTGCTAACGAACAGGGGGCTTATGGCTACACCTTC
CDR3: CSANEQGAYGYTF

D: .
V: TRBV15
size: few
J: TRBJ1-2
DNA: TGTGCCACCAGCAGAGATGGGAACGGGCAGGGTAGTTATGGCTACACCTTC
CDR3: CATSRDGNGQGSYGYTF

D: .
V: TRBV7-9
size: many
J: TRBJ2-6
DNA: TGTGCCAGCAGCTTAGACCCGGTTTACTCTGGGGCCAACGTCCTGACTTTC
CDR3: CASSLDPVYSGANVLTF

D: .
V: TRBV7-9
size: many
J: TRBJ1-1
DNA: TGTGCCAGCAGCACCCGGGCCGGGACTGAAGCTTTCTTT
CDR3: CASSTRAGTEAFF

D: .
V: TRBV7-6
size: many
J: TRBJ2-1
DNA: TGTGCCAGCAGCTTAAATGGGCAGGCCAATGAGCAGTTCTTC
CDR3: CASSLNGQANEQFF

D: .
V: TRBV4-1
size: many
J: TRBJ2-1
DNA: TGCGCCAGCAGCCTAGGGACAATCCCCATCAATGAGCAGTTCTTC
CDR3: CASSLGTIPINEQFF

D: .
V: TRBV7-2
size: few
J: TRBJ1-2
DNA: TGTGCCAGCGTTTTTCGGGGGGCCTATGGCTACACCTTC
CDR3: CASVFRGAYGYTF

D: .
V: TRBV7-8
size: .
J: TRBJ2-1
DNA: TGTGCCAGCAGCGCATCGGGGCTAGCGTCCTACAATGAGCAGTTCTTC
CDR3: CASSASGLASYNEQFF